A selection of T cell receptor beta chains follows, all from one sample in a study of T cell responses to AZD1222 COVID-19 vaccine. Measured with immunoSEQ multiplex PCR; TCRdb has only the in-frame clones, and not every one. The sample holds some 150,000 clones, 80% to 95% seen once. Sequenced here: peripheral blood, sampled on day 0 of AZD1222 vaccination. The origin of the receptors is an adult in good health. Each CDR3 is given with its conserved first and last residue. D genes are given only for firm matches. Not every row has a clone size; where given, it reads once, few, many or a size class.

v_call	d_call	clone_size	j_call	cdr3_aa	cdr3_nt
TRBV2	TRBD2	NA	TRBJ2-7	CASRLTSGSYEQYF	TGTGCCAGCAGACTGACTAGCGGGAGTTACGAGCAGTACTTC
TRBV7-2	NA	once	TRBJ1-1	CASSARRNTEAFF	TGTGCCAGCAGCGCCCGGAGGAACACTGAAGCTTTCTTT
TRBV5-1	NA	NA	TRBJ2-3	CASSDQGGSQYF	TGCGCCAGCAGCGACCAAGGGGGGAGCCAGTATTTT
TRBV29-1	NA	NA	TRBJ2-7	CSVAQGTYEQYF	TGCAGCGTTGCCCAGGGTACCTACGAGCAGTACTTC
TRBV5-1	NA	NA	TRBJ1-6	CASNGGGIFSPLHF	TGCGCCAGCAATGGGGGGGGAATTTTCTCACCCCTCCACTTT
TRBV9	NA	NA	TRBJ2-1	CASSEPDAYGSTTYNEQFF	TGTGCCAGCAGCGAGCCCGATGCGTATGGATCGACGACCTACAATGAGCAGTTCTTC
TRBV3-1/TRBV3-2	NA	NA	TRBJ2-1	CASSQDTTTYNEQFF	TGTGCCAGCAGCCAAGATACGACTACCTACAATGAGCAGTTCTTC
TRBV4-1	TRBD1	NA	TRBJ1-2	CASSLQPGQVTYGYTF	TGCGCCAGCAGCCTTCAGCCGGGACAGGTGACCTATGGCTACACCTTC
TRBV5-1	TRBD1	NA	TRBJ1-4	CASSLAPTGVNEKLFF	TGCGCCAGCAGCTTGGCCCCGACAGGGGTTAATGAAAAACTGTTTTTT
TRBV11-2	NA	NA	TRBJ2-3	CASSPGGGTQYF	TGTGCCAGCAGCCCGGGGGGCGGTACGCAGTATTTT
TRBV28	NA	NA	TRBJ1-5	CASSLVDGNQPQHF	TGTGCCAGCAGTTTAGTTGACGGTAATCAGCCCCAGCATTTT
TRBV30	NA	NA	TRBJ1-6	CAWRNSRGYNSPLHF	TGTGCCTGGAGGAACAGTAGGGGATATAATTCACCCCTCCACTTT
TRBV3-1/TRBV3-2	TRBD1	NA	TRBJ2-2	CASSQEGQGRNTGELFF	TGTGCCAGCAGCCAAGAGGGACAGGGAAGGAACACCGGGGAGCTGTTTTTT
TRBV24-1	TRBD1	NA	TRBJ1-5	CATSGSGGGNQPQHF	TGTGCCACCAGTGGATCAGGGGGCGGCAATCAGCCCCAGCATTTT
TRBV2	TRBD2	NA	TRBJ2-3	CASGQLAGGRDTQYF	TGTGCCAGCGGACAACTAGCGGGAGGAAGAGATACGCAGTATTTT
TRBV9	NA	NA	TRBJ1-4	CASSVGGVSEKLFF	TGTGCCAGCAGCGTTGGGGGAGTTAGTGAAAAACTGTTTTTT
TRBV27	NA	NA	TRBJ2-1	CASSLGGGNEQFF	TGTGCCAGCAGTTTAGGTGGAGGCAATGAGCAGTTCTTC
TRBV18	NA	NA	TRBJ1-4	CASSPTTLLNEKLFF	TGTGCCAGCTCACCAACGACATTGTTGAATGAAAAACTGTTTTTT
TRBV6-5	TRBD1	NA	TRBJ1-6	CASSYQGGSPLHF	TGTGCCAGCAGTTATCAGGGGGGTTCACCCCTCCACTTT
TRBV19	NA	NA	TRBJ2-5	CASRLAETQYF	TGTGCCAGTAGGCTGGCGGAGACCCAGTACTTC
TRBV11-2	NA	NA	TRBJ2-2	CASSLAGPGELFF	TGTGCCAGCAGCTTAGCGGGACCCGGGGAGCTGTTTTTT
TRBV12-3/TRBV12-4	NA	NA	TRBJ1-2	CASTLRGSRGYTF	TGTGCCAGCACCCTAAGGGGCAGTCGTGGCTACACCTTC
TRBV20-1	NA	NA	TRBJ1-5	CSASKGNQPQHF	TGCAGTGCTAGTAAGGGGAATCAGCCCCAGCATTTT
TRBV7-2	NA	NA	TRBJ2-1	CASSLVAGANEQFF	TGTGCCAGCAGCTTGGTGGCCGGGGCCAATGAGCAGTTCTTC
TRBV5-5	NA	NA	TRBJ2-1	CASSLDPSSYNEQFF	TGTGCCAGCAGCTTGGACCCTAGCTCTTACAATGAGCAGTTCTTC
TRBV2	TRBD2	NA	TRBJ2-7	CASKVDGGAYEQYF	TGTGCCAGCAAGGTCGACGGGGGGGCATACGAGCAGTACTTC
TRBV11-2	TRBD2	once	TRBJ2-5	CASSLTSGTQETQYF	TGTGCCAGCAGCTTAACTAGCGGAACACAAGAGACCCAGTACTTC
TRBV29-1	NA	NA	TRBJ1-2	CSVVRTLEDGYTF	TGCAGCGTAGTGCGGACCTTGGAAGATGGCTACACCTTC
TRBV4-2	TRBD1	NA	TRBJ1-2	CASSHADRTGAGHGYTF	TGTGCCAGCAGCCACGCTGACCGGACAGGGGCGGGCCATGGCTACACCTTC
TRBV27	NA	NA	TRBJ2-3	CASSLLTMGVTGSTQYF	TGTGCCAGCAGCTTACTCACAATGGGAGTTACGGGCAGTACGCAGTATTTT
TRBV9	NA	NA	TRBJ1-1	CASSVAIEAFF	TGTGCCAGCAGCGTAGCGATTGAAGCTTTCTTT
TRBV10-1	NA	few	TRBJ1-6	CASSPNSPLHF	TGCGCCAGCTCACCAAATTCACCCCTCCACTTT
TRBV27	NA	NA	TRBJ1-6	CASSPVGGDYNSPLHF	TGTGCCAGCAGTCCAGTCGGGGGCGACTATAATTCACCCCTCCACTTT
TRBV7-8	NA	NA	TRBJ2-1	CASSPIPGPYNEQFF	TGTGCCAGCAGCCCTATCCCTGGGCCCTACAATGAGCAGTTCTTC
TRBV7-9	NA	NA	TRBJ2-7	CASSPQSSYEQYF	TGTGCCAGCAGCCCGCAGAGCTCCTACGAGCAGTACTTC
TRBV11-2	TRBD2	NA	TRBJ2-7	CASSFSTSGTYEQYF	TGTGCCAGCAGCTTTTCGACTAGCGGTACCTACGAGCAGTACTTC
TRBV6-2/TRBV6-3	NA	NA	TRBJ1-1	CASSPIWTVAFF	TGTGCCAGCAGTCCCATTTGGACGGTAGCTTTCTTT
TRBV7-2	TRBD2	once	TRBJ2-7	CASSLVASRLAGSSYEQYF	TGTGCCAGCAGCTTAGTGGCCTCTAGACTAGCGGGAAGCTCCTACGAGCAGTACTTC
TRBV21-1	NA	NA	TRBJ2-7	CASSARGTSGSCGEQYF	TGTGCCAGCAGCGCGAGGGGGACTAGCGGGAGTTGCGGGGAGCAGTACTTC
TRBV27	NA	NA	TRBJ2-1	CASSLPRQAHNEQFF	TGTGCCAGCAGTTTACCTCGACAGGCCCACAATGAGCAGTTCTTC
TRBV7-2	TRBD1	NA	TRBJ2-5	CASSPRTGRETQYF	TGTGCCAGCAGCCCCAGGACAGGGAGAGAGACCCAGTACTTC
TRBV5-4	NA	NA	TRBJ1-1	CASSLGGRGNTEAFF	TGTGCCAGCAGCTTGGGGGGAAGGGGAAACACTGAAGCTTTCTTT
TRBV11-2	NA	NA	TRBJ2-5	CASRNQETQYF	TGTGCCAGCAGGAACCAAGAGACCCAGTACTTC
TRBV19	NA	NA	TRBJ1-1	CASSIRRGNLGTEAFF	TGTGCCAGTAGTATACGGCGGGGGAACCTTGGCACTGAAGCTTTCTTT
TRBV6-4	NA	NA	TRBJ1-6	CASSEGRGSPLHF	TGTGCCAGCAGTGAGGGCCGTGGTTCACCCCTCCACTTT
TRBV7-2	TRBD2	few	TRBJ2-1	CASIPPSSGYSYNEQFF	TGTGCCAGCATCCCCCCGTCTAGCGGTTACTCCTACAATGAGCAGTTCTTC
TRBV6-6	NA	once	TRBJ2-7	CASRASVGPQYF	TGTGCCAGCAGGGCCTCGGTAGGACCGCAGTACTTC
TRBV6-4	NA	NA	TRBJ2-7	CASSDPRSYEQYF	TGTGCCAGCAGTGATCCCCGATCCTACGAGCAGTACTTC
TRBV30	TRBD2	NA	TRBJ2-2	CAWSVGASGRGAGELFF	TGTGCCTGGAGTGTAGGAGCTAGCGGGAGAGGTGCCGGGGAGCTGTTTTTT
TRBV7-8	NA	NA	TRBJ1-5	CASKGSSNQPQHF	TGTGCCAGCAAGGGGTCGAGCAATCAGCCCCAGCATTTT
TRBV6-1	NA	NA	TRBJ2-7	CASSEPGSSYEQYF	TGTGCCAGCAGTGAGCCGGGATCTTCCTACGAGCAGTACTTC
TRBV29-1	NA	once	TRBJ2-1	CSVEGLGPSEQFF	TGCAGCGTTGAGGGACTTGGGCCCAGTGAGCAGTTCTTC
TRBV5-1	TRBD2	NA	TRBJ2-3	CASSWAGDSTDTQYF	TGCGCCAGCAGCTGGGCGGGGGACAGCACAGATACGCAGTATTTT